The TCR beta chain described here comes from a study of blood T cell repertoires in COVID-19. The method was immunoSEQ multiplex PCR; TCRdb's version includes in-frame clones alone and lacks a portion of them. The sample lists hundreds of thousands of clones; roughly 90% were seen once. The germline gives CDR1 SGHRS, CDR2 YFSETQ. The ends were cut back, 4 bases at V and 6 bases at J, with 17 bases in the middle. This CDR3 is built from 15 residues. Sequenced sample: PBMCs or T cells enriched from blood (not recorded which). The J gene is TRBJ1-5, the V gene TRBV5-1; D is uncertain. The sequence was collected from a man in his 60s who had recovered from COVID-19. The CDR3 loop reads CASSPDGRNIQPQHF. The CDR3 DNA reads as TGCGCCAGCAGCCCGGACGGGAGAAACATTCAGCCCCAGCATTTT.